Sequencing of this T cell receptor beta chain was carried out in a study of memory CD4+ T cells and cytomegalovirus serostatus. Using immunoSEQ multiplex PCR, the repertoire was profiled, and TCRdb retains in-frame clones only, with some absent. Here the sample spans about 40,000 clones, less than 80% being singletons. Single viable CD3+CD4+CD8-CD45RO+ cells were sorted as the memory CD4+ T cells. Overall study findings and caveats: The CMV-associated TCR signature appears largely within the CD4+ memory repertoire. Median bootstrapped AUC for CMV status was approximately 0.95 originally, about 0.9 US-trained. Of under 200 reported CMV TCRbeta sequences, some 70 were found in memory CD4+ repertoires.

Comments on this clone: The antigen is unknown.

Germline CDR1 is SGHTS and CDR2 is YDEGEE. This CDR3 region has 16 residues. Germline trimming cut 4 bases from V and 4 bases from J; bases unmatched to any gene: 11. This TCR came from an adult in good health and CMV-seronegative. Sequencing input: memory CD4+ T cells from blood. The chain uses TRBV5-8 and TRBJ2-5; 9 bases agree with TRBD1. CDR3 nucleotides: TGTGCCAGCAGCATCGGGACAGGGCGAACCGTAGAGACCCAGTACTTC. It yields the protein CASSIGTGRTVETQYF.